Following are 32 T cell receptor beta chains from one sample sequenced in a study of T cell repertoires in cytomegalovirus infection. Using its own MiXCR run on the reads, TCRdb lists one record per CDR3 protein. The sample holds under 250,000 distinct CDR3 sequences; under 8.5% are singletons and the top ten take under 7%. The sample taken for sequencing was PBMCs. The source of these receptors is a human donor in good health (CMV status not recorded). Some clones in this sample may be carry-over from other donors' samples.

This clonotype has at least ten counts. The chain combines TRBV6-4 with TRBJ2-3; 9 bases match TRBD2. The trim removed 3 bases at V and 6 bases at J, leaving 13 bases unmatched. The CDR3 consists of 17 residues. The V gene's germline CDR1 is MRHNA and CDR2 SNTAGT. The CDR3 nucleotides are TGTGCCAGCAGTGAAGTTTTACTAGCGGGTTTAAGGGATACGCAGTATTTT. This codes for CASSEVLLAGLRDTQYF.

This clonotype was counted between two and nine times. The chain joins TRBV29-1 to TRBJ1-1; no clear D gene. The CDR3 is 12 amino acids. Trimming removed 8 bases from V and 0 bases from J, with 10 bases in between. The germline CDR1 and CDR2 sequences are SQVTM and ANQGSEA. CDR3 DNA sequence: TGCAGCTCAGGTCGGCTGAACACTGAAGCTTTCTTT. It codes for CSSGRLNTEAFF.

This clonotype showed up just a few times. This chain connects TRBV7-9 to TRBJ1-1; D uncertain. CDR1 SEHNR and CDR2 FQNEAQ come from the germline V gene (reference sequence). V lost 5 bases and J lost 0, with 10 bases in between. CDR3 size: 14 residues. The CDR3 DNA reads TGTGCCAGCAGCCCGGGAGGGATGAACACTGAAGCTTTCTTT. This gives the protein CASSPGGMNTEAFF. Full variable domain (rest looked up from reference TRBV7-9 and TRBJ1-1): DTGVSQNPRHKITKRGQNVTFRCDPISEHNRLYWYRQTLGQGPEFLTYFQNEAQLEKSRLLSDRFSAERPKGSFSTLEIQRTEQGDSAMYLCASSPGGMNTEAFFGQGTRLTVV.

This clonotype was counted many times. The CDR3 nucleotides read TGCAGCGGAGTTCTGGTCACTACAGATACGCAGTATTTT. Residues: CSGVLVTTDTQYF. J is TRBJ2-3 and V is TRBV29-1, with D unclear. With 7 bases removed from V and 3 bases from J, the gap between germline ends came to 14 bases. Per the germline V gene, CDR1 is SQVTM and CDR2 is ANQGSEA. This CDR3 spans 13 amino acids.

Comment on this clonotype: At one boundary the junction diverges from the germline segment, which might be a read error. The rearrangement links TRBV7-2 to TRBJ1-4; TRBD1 is a possible D gene (5 bases). The CDR3 totals 14 residues. Germline CDR1 SGHTA, CDR2 FQGNSA. The CDR3 sequence is CASSSGRGWEKLFF. The DNA of the CDR3 is TGTGCCAGCAGCTCCGGACGGGGGTGGGAAAAGCTGTTTTTT. Full variable domain (remainder filled in from reference TRBV7-2 and TRBJ1-4): GAGVSQSPSNKVTEKGKDVELRCDPISGHTALYWYRQSLGQGLEFLIYFQGNSAPDKSGLPSDRFSAERTGGSVSTLTIQRTQQEDSAVYLCASSSGRGWEKLFFGSGTQLSVL.

At least ten counts were recorded for this clonotype. This chain uses TRBV7-2 with TRBJ1-2; D remains unclear. Trimming took 5 bases from V and 4 from J, leaving 17 bases between them. This CDR3 contains 15 residues. CDR1 is SGHTA, CDR2 FQGNSA, per germline. CDR3 bases: TGTGCCAGCAGCCCCGGACCTGGGCCAACCTATGGCTACACCTTC. This encodes CASSPGPGPTYGYTF.

This clonotype was seen ten or more times. The chain uses TRBV29-1 and TRBJ1-3, with D maybe TRBD1 (5 bases). The CDR3 is 13 residues long. From germline, CDR1 is SQVTM and CDR2 ANQGSEA. Trimming shortened V by 4 bases and J by 0 bases, and 7 bases separated the two germline ends. This CDR3 is CSVADSSGNTIYF. The CDR3 coding sequence is TGCAGCGTTGCCGACAGCTCTGGAAACACCATATATTTT.

This clonotype was seen repeatedly, ten times or more. The genes are TRBV15 and TRBJ1-4; D is perhaps TRBD1 (5 bases). Germline lookup yields CDR1 LNHNV and CDR2 YYDKDF (reference sequence). The V end lost 0 bases, the J end lost 0 bases, and 8 bases lay between the germline ends. The CDR3 sequence is 16 residues long. The DNA of the CDR3 is TGTGCCACCAGCAGAGAGACGGGGCCAACTAATGAAAAACTGTTTTTT. Its protein product is CATSRETGPTNEKLFF.

This clonotype was found many times. The chain joins TRBV6-2 or TRBV6-3 to TRBJ1-1, with unresolved D. Trimming shortened V by 2 bases and J by 3 bases, and 10 bases separated the two germline ends. CDR1 and CDR2 (germline): MNHEY, SVGEGT. The CDR3 covers 14 residues. The CDR3 DNA follows: TGTGCCAGCAGTTACCCCAGGAGGGACACTGAAGCTTTCTTT. Translating gives CASSYPRRDTEAFF.

This clonotype was recorded a few times. The V gene is TRBV7-9, the J gene TRBJ2-5, with 15 bases identical to TRBD2. With V trimmed by 5 bases and J by 4 bases, 8 bases remained unmatched. The germline V gene encodes CDR1 SEHNR and CDR2 FQNEAQ (reference sequence). The CDR3 spans 17 residues. CDR3 nucleotide sequence: TGTGCCAGCAGCGTAACGTCGGGACTAGCGGGGGGAGAGACCCAGTACTTC. Amino acids: CASSVTSGLAGGETQYF.

The sample holds many counts of this clonotype. The chain joins TRBV7-2 to TRBJ2-2; 13 nucleotides align to TRBD2. Germline V gene data show CDR1 as SGHTA and CDR2 as FQGNSA. The V and J ends lost 1 base and 0 bases, in that order; junction bases with no gene match: 2. This CDR3 contains 18 residues. The CDR3 sequence: CASSLVLAGGTNTGELFF. The CDR3, as DNA: TGTGCCAGCAGCTTAGTACTAGCGGGGGGGACGAACACCGGGGAGCTGTTTTTT.

At least ten counts were recorded for this clonotype. The chain is built from TRBV24-1 and TRBJ2-5; either TRBD1 or TRBD2 may fit D (6 bases each). The CDR3 spans 18 residues. Per germline, CDR1 KGHDR and CDR2 SFDVKD. The ends were cut back, 2 bases at V and 2 bases at J, with 20 bases in the middle. Here the CDR3 reads CATSDWGAPRGQQETQYF. CDR3 sequence (DNA): TGTGCCACCAGTGATTGGGGGGCTCCCCGAGGTCAACAAGAGACCCAGTACTTC.

This clonotype has at least ten counts. A junction end diverges from the germline sequence, so it may reflect a read error. The V call is TRBV7-7, the J call TRBJ2-3; D perhaps matches TRBD1 (5 bases). The CDR3 runs 16 residues. Germline assignment: CDR1 SSHAT and CDR2 FNYEAQ (reference sequence). CDR3 in DNA: TGTGCTAGCAGCTTAGGATTGAAGGGGCGTACAGATACGCAGTATTTT. This encodes CASSLGLKGRTDTQYF.

Many counts were recorded for this clonotype. The genes are TRBV29-1 and TRBJ2-3, with TRBD1 as a possible D gene (7 bases). V was pared by 3 bases and J by 3 bases, with 25 bases between. Germline lookup yields CDR1 SQVTM and CDR2 ANQGSEA. This CDR3 spans 18 amino acids. The CDR3 region is CSVDGLGGQIRGTDTQYF. The CDR3 nucleotides read TGCAGCGTTGATGGTTTGGGGGGACAGATAAGAGGGACAGATACGCAGTATTTT.

This clonotype was observed many times. The genes are TRBV20-1 and TRBJ1-2, with D possibly being TRBD1 (6 bases). Deletions cut 1 base from V and 6 bases from J, with 12 bases between. Germline CDR1 reads DFQATT; CDR2 reads SNEGSKA (reference sequence). This CDR3 has 13 residues. CDR3 in DNA: TGCAGTGCTAGAGCTGGACAGATCGATGGCTACACCTTC. Its protein is CSARAGQIDGYTF.

This clonotype has at least ten counts. This chain connects TRBV5-1 to TRBJ2-1; D gene unclear. The V end was cut by 0 bases, the J end by 6 bases, with 13 bases between. The CDR3 sequence is 15 residues long. CDR1 is SGHRS, CDR2 YFSETQ, per germline. In nucleotides, the CDR3 is TGCGCCAGCAGCTTGGGTGGGGTTACAGTCAATGAGCAGTTCTTC. It specifies CASSLGGVTVNEQFF.

This clonotype was counted at least ten times. The chain links TRBV12-3 or TRBV12-4 to TRBJ1-2; 7 nucleotides match TRBD1. The trim removed 3 bases at V and 8 bases at J, leaving 15 bases unmatched. The CDR3 is made up of 16 amino acids. CDR3 bases: TGTGCCAGCAGTTTTTCAATTGGAGGGGGCCTATGGGGCTACACCTTC. It codes for CASSFSIGGGLWGYTF.

This clonotype appeared a few times. The rearrangement uses TRBV28 and TRBJ2-7; no clear D gene. The V gene's germline CDR1 is MDHEN and CDR2 SYDVKM. This CDR3 has 12 residues. Trimming took off 6 bases at V and 4 bases at J, with 10 bases between the two ends. The CDR3 nucleotides read TGTGCCAGCAGAAACGACAAATACGAGCAGTACTTC. The encoded protein is CASRNDKYEQYF.

This clonotype was detected ten times or more. This chain uses TRBV7-9 with TRBJ1-6; D possibly corresponds to TRBD1 (6 bases). The CDR3 sequence is 13 residues long. The V gene's germline CDR1 is SEHNR and CDR2 FQNEAQ (reference sequence). Deletions cut 5 bases from V and 9 bases from J, with 11 bases between. The CDR3 DNA reads TGTGCCAGCAGCGCCGGACAGTTTTCACCCCTCCACTTT. This sequence encodes CASSAGQFSPLHF. Full variable domain (outside the CDR3, taken from reference TRBV7-9 and TRBJ1-6): DTGVSQNPRHKITKRGQNVTFRCDPISEHNRLYWYRQTLGQGPEFLTYFQNEAQLEKSRLLSDRFSAERPKGSFSTLEIQRTEQGDSAMYLCASSAGQFSPLHFGNGTRLTVT.

There are many counts of this clonotype. The J gene is TRBJ1-1, the V gene TRBV20-1; D gene ambiguous. Trimming removed 6 bases at V and 1 base at J, with 12 bases between. Germline CDR1 DFQATT, CDR2 SNEGSKA (reference sequence). CDR3 size: 13 residues. CDR3 coding DNA: TGCAGTGCCGTTCCGGCGGAGAACACTGAAGCTTTCTTT. It codes for CSAVPAENTEAFF.

This clonotype was seen at least ten times. The rearrangement uses TRBV9 and TRBJ2-5, with 9 positions matching TRBD2. Per germline, CDR1 SGDLS and CDR2 YYNGEE. V trimming: 7 bases; J trimming: 5 bases; junction bases outside the gene matches: 9. CDR3 length: 14 amino acids. CDR3 protein: CASDGGGAAETQYF. DNA of the CDR3: TGTGCCAGCGATGGCGGGGGGGCCGCGGAGACCCAGTACTTC.

This clonotype was observed once. This chain uses TRBV19 with TRBJ2-1; 8 bases are shared with TRBD1. Germline V gene sequence: CDR1 LNHDA, CDR2 SQIVND (reference sequence). V dropped 5 bases and J dropped 10; count of bases not matched to a gene: 13. CDR3 length equals 15 residues. DNA of the CDR3: TGTGCCAGTAGTTCTTCCGCAGGGGGCGTTTGGGAGCAGTTCTTC. Translated, it gives CASSSSAGGVWEQFF.

This clonotype occurred a few times. The V call is TRBV4-3, the J call TRBJ1-6; 9 bases line up with TRBD1. This CDR3 is 16 amino acids long. Losses at the gene ends were 3 bases for V and 7 bases for J; bases not matched to a gene: 7. From germline, CDR1 is LGHNA and CDR2 YSLEER. The CDR3 sequence is CASSQLLGTGNSPLHF. Here the CDR3 DNA reads TGCGCCAGCAGCCAGCTTCTTGGGACAGGGAATTCACCCCTCCACTTT.

This clonotype was counted many times. This rearrangement joins TRBV5-4 to TRBJ2-5, with D possibly matching TRBD1 (5 bases). V was pared by 0 bases and J by 4 bases, with 13 bases between. Per germline, CDR1 SGHNT and CDR2 YYREEE (reference sequence). CDR3 size: 15 residues. CDR3 residues: CASSLDPGSGETQYF. CDR3 nucleotide sequence: TGTGCCAGCAGCTTGGATCCAGGGTCTGGAGAGACCCAGTACTTC.

This clonotype was counted ten times or more. The chain links TRBV29-1 to TRBJ2-6, with 7 positions matching TRBD1. There are 14 residues in the CDR3. With 7 bases clipped from V and 0 bases from J, the junction kept 3 bases outside the gene matches. Germline V gives CDR1 SQVTM, CDR2 ANQGSEA. The CDR3 protein is CSARDSSGANVLTF. The CDR3 bases are TGCAGCGCCAGGGACAGCTCTGGGGCCAACGTCCTGACTTTC.

This clonotype has ten or more counts. V usage is TRBV15 and J usage is TRBJ2-7; weak D call: TRBD1 (5 bases). Deletions cut 4 bases from V and 4 bases from J, with 20 bases between. The CDR3 has 16 amino acids. Germline CDR1 and CDR2: LNHNV and YYDKDF (reference sequence). CDR3 coding DNA: TGTGCCACCAGCATCCGACCCGGTCAAGACAGTTACGAGCAGTACTTC. It is translated as CATSIRPGQDSYEQYF.

This clonotype was detected many times. This chain connects TRBV12-3 or TRBV12-4 to TRBJ2-1; weak D call: TRBD1 (5 bases). The CDR3 runs 12 residues. Trimming removed 5 bases from V and 10 bases from J, with 12 bases in between. In DNA form, the CDR3 reads TGTGCCAGCAGTCCCTACAGGCCGGAGCAGTTCTTC. It encodes CASSPYRPEQFF.

There are many counts of this clonotype. The rearrangement links TRBV6-2 or TRBV6-3 to TRBJ1-2; D unresolved. Germline CDR1 and CDR2: MNHEY and SVGEGT. There are 15 residues in the CDR3. The V end was cut by 7 bases, the J end by 6 bases, with 21 bases between. CDR3 in amino acids: CASTNSFTSKDGYTF. CDR3 DNA: TGTGCCAGCACCAATTCCTTTACATCCAAGGATGGCTACACCTTC.

This clonotype came up many times. This sequence joins TRBV7-2 and TRBJ2-3; no reliable D call. Germline CDR1 reads SGHTA; CDR2 reads FQGNSA. CDR3 length: 15 amino acids. With 5 bases removed from V and 3 bases from J, the gap between germline ends came to 15 bases. In DNA form, the CDR3 reads TGTGCCAGCAGCCCGACCGCGCGTGAAACAGATACGCAGTATTTT. Translation gives CASSPTARETDTQYF.

This clonotype was recorded at least ten times. The CDR3, as DNA: TGTGCCAGCAGTTACTCCCGGAAGACAGGGGCTGGGGCCAACGTCCTGACTTTC. This sequence encodes CASSYSRKTGAGANVLTF. The chain couples TRBV6-6 to TRBJ2-6; TRBD1 matches 8 bases. This CDR3 contains 18 residues. Unmatched junction bases numbered 6, after V lost 0 bases and J lost 2 bases. CDR1 and CDR2 from the germline V gene are MNHNY and SVGAGI (reference sequence).

The table lists this clonotype with many counts. V usage is TRBV14 and J usage is TRBJ1-1; D is undetermined. V was cut by 6 bases and J by 1 base, with 9 bases left in between. The CDR3 is 13 residues long. CDR1 SGHDN and CDR2 FVKESK come from the germline V gene. The DNA for the CDR3 is TGTGCCAGCAGAAGCGGAACGAACACTGAAGCTTTCTTT. It specifies CASRSGTNTEAFF.

This clonotype occurred many times. The chain joins TRBV6-2 or TRBV6-3 to TRBJ1-1; 10 positions match TRBD1. V lost 2 bases to trimming and J lost 6 bases; unmatched junction nucleotides: 6. This CDR3 is built from 15 residues. In germline, CDR1 is MNHEY, CDR2 SVGEGT. The CDR3 is CASSYLRDRGPEAFF. CDR3 DNA: TGTGCCAGCAGTTACCTCCGGGACAGGGGCCCTGAAGCTTTCTTT.